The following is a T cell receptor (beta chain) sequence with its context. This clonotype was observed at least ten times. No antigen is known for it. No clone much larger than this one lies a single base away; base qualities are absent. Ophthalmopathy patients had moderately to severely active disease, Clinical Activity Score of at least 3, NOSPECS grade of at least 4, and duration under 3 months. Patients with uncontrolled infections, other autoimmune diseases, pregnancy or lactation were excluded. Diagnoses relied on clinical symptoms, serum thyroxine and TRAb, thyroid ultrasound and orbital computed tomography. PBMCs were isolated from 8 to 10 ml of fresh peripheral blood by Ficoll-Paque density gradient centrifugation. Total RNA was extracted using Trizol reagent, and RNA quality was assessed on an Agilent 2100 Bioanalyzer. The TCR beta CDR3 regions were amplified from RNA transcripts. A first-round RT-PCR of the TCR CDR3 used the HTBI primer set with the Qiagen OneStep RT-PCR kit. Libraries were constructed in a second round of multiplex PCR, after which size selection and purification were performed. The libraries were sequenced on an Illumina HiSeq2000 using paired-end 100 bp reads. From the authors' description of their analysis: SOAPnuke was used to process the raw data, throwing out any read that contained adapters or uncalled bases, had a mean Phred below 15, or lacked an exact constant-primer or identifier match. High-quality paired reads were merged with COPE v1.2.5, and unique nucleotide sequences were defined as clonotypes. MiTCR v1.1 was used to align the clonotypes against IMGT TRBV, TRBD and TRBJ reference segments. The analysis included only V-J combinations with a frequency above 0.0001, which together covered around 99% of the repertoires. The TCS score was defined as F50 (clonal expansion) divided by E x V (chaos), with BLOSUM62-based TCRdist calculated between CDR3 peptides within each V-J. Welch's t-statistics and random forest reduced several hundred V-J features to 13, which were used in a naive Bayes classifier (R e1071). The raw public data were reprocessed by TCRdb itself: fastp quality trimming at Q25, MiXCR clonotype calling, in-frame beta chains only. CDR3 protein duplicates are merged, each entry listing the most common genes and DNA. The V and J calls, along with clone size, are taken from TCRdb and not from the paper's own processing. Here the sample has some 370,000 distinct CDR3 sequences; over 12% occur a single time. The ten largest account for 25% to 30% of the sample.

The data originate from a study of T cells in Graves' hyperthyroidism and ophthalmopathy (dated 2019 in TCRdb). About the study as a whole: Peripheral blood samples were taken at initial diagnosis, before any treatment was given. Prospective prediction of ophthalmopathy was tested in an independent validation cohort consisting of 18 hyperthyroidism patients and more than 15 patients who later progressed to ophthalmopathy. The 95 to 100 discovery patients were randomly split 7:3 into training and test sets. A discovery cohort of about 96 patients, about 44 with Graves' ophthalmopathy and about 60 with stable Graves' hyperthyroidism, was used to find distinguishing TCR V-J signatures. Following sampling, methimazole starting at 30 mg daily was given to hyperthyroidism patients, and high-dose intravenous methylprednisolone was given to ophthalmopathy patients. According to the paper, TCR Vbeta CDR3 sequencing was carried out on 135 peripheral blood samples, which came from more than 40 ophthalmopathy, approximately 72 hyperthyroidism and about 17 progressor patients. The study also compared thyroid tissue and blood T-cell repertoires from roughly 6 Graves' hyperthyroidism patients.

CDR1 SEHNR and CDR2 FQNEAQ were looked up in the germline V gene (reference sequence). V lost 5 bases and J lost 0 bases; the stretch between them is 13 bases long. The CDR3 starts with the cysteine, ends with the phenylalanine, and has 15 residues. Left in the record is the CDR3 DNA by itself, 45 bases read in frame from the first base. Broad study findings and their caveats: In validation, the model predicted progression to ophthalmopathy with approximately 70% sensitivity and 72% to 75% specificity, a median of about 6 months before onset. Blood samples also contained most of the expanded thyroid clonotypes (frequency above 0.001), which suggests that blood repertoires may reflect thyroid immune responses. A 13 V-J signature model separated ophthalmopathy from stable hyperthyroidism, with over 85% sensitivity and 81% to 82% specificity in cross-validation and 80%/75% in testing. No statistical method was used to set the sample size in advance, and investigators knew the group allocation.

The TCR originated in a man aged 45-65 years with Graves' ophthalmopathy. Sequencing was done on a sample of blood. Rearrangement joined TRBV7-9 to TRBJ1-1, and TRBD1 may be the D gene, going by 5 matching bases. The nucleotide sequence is TGTGCCAGCAGCAAACCCGACAGTCTGAACACTGAAGCTTTCTTT. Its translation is CASSKPDSLNTEAFF.